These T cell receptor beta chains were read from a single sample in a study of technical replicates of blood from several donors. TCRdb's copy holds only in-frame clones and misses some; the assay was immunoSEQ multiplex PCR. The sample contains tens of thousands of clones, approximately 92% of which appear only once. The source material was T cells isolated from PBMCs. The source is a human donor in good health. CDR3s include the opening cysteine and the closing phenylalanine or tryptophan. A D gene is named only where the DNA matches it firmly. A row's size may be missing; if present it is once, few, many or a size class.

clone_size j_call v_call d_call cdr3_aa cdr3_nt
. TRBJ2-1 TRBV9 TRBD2 CASSARLAEYNEQFF TGTGCCAGCAGCGCAAGACTAGCGGAATACAATGAGCAGTTCTTC
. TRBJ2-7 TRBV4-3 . CASSQNRAQHYEQYF TGCGCCAGCAGCCAAAACAGGGCCCAACACTACGAGCAGTACTTC
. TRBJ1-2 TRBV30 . CAWPSVDGYTF TGTGCCTGGCCCTCAGTCGATGGCTACACCTTC
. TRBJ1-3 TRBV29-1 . CSVRRAGREEGTIYF TGCAGCGTTCGGCGTGCTGGCAGGGAAGAAGGCACCATATATTTT
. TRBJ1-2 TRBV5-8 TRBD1 CASSLYLGGRGYTF TGTGCCAGCAGCTTATATCTAGGGGGCAGAGGCTACACCTTC
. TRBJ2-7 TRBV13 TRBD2 CASRAGVGAPDEQYF TGTGCCAGCAGGGCGGGAGTGGGAGCTCCTGACGAGCAGTACTTC
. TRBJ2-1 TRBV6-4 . CASTPLYNEQFF TGTGCCAGCACCCCCCTCTACAATGAGCAGTTCTTC
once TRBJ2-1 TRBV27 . CASSLDSPFYNEQFF TGTGCCAGCAGCTTAGACAGTCCCTTCTACAATGAGCAGTTCTTC
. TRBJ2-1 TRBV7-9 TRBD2 CASRLIAGGDEQFF TGTGCCAGCAGGCTGATAGCGGGAGGCGATGAGCAGTTCTTC
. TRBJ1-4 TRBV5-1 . CASRTGGTNEKLFF TGCGCCAGCAGAACAGGCGGAACTAATGAAAAACTGTTTTTT
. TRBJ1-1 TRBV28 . CASSLEVLSEAFF TGTGCCAGCAGTTTAGAGGTACTCTCAGAAGCTTTCTTT
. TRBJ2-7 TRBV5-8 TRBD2 CASGPGTTYF TGTGCCAGCGGACCGGGGACTACATACTTC
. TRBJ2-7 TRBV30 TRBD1 CAWSPLRDRGNEQYF TGTGCCTGGAGTCCTTTGAGGGACAGGGGTAACGAGCAGTACTTC
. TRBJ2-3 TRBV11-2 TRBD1 CASSFPGQGWPTQYF TGTGCCAGCAGCTTTCCGGGACAGGGGTGGCCTACGCAGTATTTT
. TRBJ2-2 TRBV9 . CASSVGGSGGELFF TGTGCCAGCAGCGTAGGAGGCTCTGGCGGGGAGCTGTTTTTT
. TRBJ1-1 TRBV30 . CAWSVKTGAFF TGTGCCTGGAGTGTGAAGACTGGAGCTTTCTTT
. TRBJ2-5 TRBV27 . CASSLSSPTSQETQYF TGTGCCAGCAGTTTATCGTCGCCTACTTCGCAAGAGACCCAGTACTTC
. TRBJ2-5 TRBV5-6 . CASSPDSETQYF TGTGCCAGCAGCCCCGACTCGGAGACCCAGTACTTC